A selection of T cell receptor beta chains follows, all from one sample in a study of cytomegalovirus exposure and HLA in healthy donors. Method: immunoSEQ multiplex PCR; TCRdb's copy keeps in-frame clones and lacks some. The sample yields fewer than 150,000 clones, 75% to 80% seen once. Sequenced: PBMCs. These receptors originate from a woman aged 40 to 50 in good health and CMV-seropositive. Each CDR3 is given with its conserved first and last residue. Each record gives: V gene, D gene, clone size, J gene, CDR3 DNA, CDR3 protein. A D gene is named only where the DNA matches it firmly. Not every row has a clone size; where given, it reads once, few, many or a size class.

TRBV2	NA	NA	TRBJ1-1	TGTGCCGGCGGGATGAACACTGAAGCTTTCTTT	CAGGMNTEAFF
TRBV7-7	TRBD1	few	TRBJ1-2	TGTGCTAGCAGCTTTCCCAGGGGGACCTCGGACTATGGCTACACCTTC	CASSFPRGTSDYGYTF
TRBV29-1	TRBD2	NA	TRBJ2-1	TGCAGCGTCGCGACTAGCGGGAAGGGCAATGAGCAGTTCTTC	CSVATSGKGNEQFF
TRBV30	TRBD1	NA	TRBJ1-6	TGTGCCTGGAAGGAGTACAGGGGGTCGAGCTCCTATAATTCACCCCTCCACTTT	CAWKEYRGSSSYNSPLHF
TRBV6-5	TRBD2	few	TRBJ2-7	TGTGCCAGCTCCCTTTTAGCGGGAGAAGGGTACGAGCAGTACTTC	CASSLLAGEGYEQYF
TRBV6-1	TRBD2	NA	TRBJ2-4	TGTGCCAGCAGTGAACGCGGGGGAGCCAAAAACATTCAGTACTTC	CASSERGGAKNIQYF
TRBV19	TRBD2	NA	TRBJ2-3	TGTGCCAGTAGGAGACTAGCGGGATTGCCGGATACGCAGTATTTT	CASRRLAGLPDTQYF
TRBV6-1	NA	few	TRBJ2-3	TGTGCCAGCAGTGAAGCGCTTAAACTAGTGTCAGATACGCAGTATTTT	CASSEALKLVSDTQYF
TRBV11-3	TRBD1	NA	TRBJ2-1	TGTGCCAGCAGCTTAGCCGGGACAGTCGACAATGAGCAGTTCTTC	CASSLAGTVDNEQFF
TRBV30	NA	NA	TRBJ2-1	TGTGCCTGGAGTGGGACAGAGAAGGGGGTTCGGCAGTTCTTC	CAWSGTEKGVRQFF
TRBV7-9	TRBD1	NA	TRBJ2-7	TGTGCCAGCGGGACAGACACTCCAATGTACTACGAGCAGTACTTC	CASGTDTPMYYEQYF
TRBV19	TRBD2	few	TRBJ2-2	TGTGCCAGTAGGACAGCCTTTAGCGGGGTAACCGGGGAGCTGTTTTTT	CASRTAFSGVTGELFF
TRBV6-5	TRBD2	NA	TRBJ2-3	TGTGCCAGCAGCCCGGGCGGGAGGGCCACAGATACGCAGTATTTT	CASSPGGRATDTQYF
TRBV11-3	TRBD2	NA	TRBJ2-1	TGTGCCAGCAGCTTGCTAGCGGGGGAGCAGTTCTTC	CASSLLAGEQFF
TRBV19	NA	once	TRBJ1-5	TGTGCCAGTAGTCCTTTGTCCGGTGGCGAGGGTCAGCCCCAGCATTTT	CASSPLSGGEGQPQHF
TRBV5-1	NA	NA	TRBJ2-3	TGCGCCAGCAGCTTTCAGGGTTGGGGCACAGATACGCAGTATTTT	CASSFQGWGTDTQYF
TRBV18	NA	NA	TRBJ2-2	TGTGCCAGCTCACCATCGGGGGAGCTGTTTTTT	CASSPSGELFF
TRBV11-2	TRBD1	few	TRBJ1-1	TGTGCCAGCAGCTTGAATTGGGGACAGGGACAACAGAACACTGAAGCTTTCTTT	CASSLNWGQGQQNTEAFF
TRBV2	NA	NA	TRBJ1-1	TGTGCCAGCAGCCACACCGAGTCGTCAGGGAGGTCCACTGAAGCTTTCTTT	CASSHTESSGRSTEAFF
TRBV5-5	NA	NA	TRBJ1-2	TGTGCCAGCAGCTTGAATGGCAACTATGGCTACACCTTC	CASSLNGNYGYTF
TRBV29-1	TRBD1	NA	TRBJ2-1	TGCAGCGTTGCAAGAATATTAGGGGACAGGGTGTTCTTC	CSVARILGDRVFF
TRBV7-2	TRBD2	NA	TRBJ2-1	TGTGCCAGCAGCCGCAGCGGGAGTGTACCCAATGAGCAGTTCTTC	CASSRSGSVPNEQFF
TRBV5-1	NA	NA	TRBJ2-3	TGCGCCAGCAGCTCGCTCCCGGGAGTAGGTACAGATACGCAGTATTTT	CASSSLPGVGTDTQYF
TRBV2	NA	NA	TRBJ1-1	TGTGCCAGCAGTGAATCAGTGAACACTGAAGCTTTCTTT	CASSESVNTEAFF
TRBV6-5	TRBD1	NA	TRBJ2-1	TGTGCCAGCAGTCCCGGGACAGGCTCCTACAGTGAGCAGTTCTTC	CASSPGTGSYSEQFF
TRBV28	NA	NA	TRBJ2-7	TGTGCCAGCAGTCCACCTCACTTTACCTACGAGCAGTACTTC	CASSPPHFTYEQYF
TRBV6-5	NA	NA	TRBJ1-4	TGTGCCAGCAGTCGCATAGTTGCAACTAATGAAAAACTGTTTTTT	CASSRIVATNEKLFF
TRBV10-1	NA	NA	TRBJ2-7	TGCGCCAGCAGTGATCGGGGGATCCTCAGCGAGCAGTACTTC	CASSDRGILSEQYF
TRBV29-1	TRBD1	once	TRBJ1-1	TGCAGCGTTGAGGACGACAGGGAGGCTGAAGCTTTCTTT	CSVEDDREAEAFF
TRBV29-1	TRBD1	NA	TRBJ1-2	TGCAGCGTTCTTTCGACAGGGGGAGGCTATGGCTACACCTTC	CSVLSTGGGYGYTF
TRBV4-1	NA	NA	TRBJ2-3	TGCGCCAGCAGCCATAGACAGCAAATAATTTCAGATACGCAGTATTTT	CASSHRQQIISDTQYF
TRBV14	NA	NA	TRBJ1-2	TGTGCCAGCAGCCAAGGTCCCAGCTATGGCTACACCTTC	CASSQGPSYGYTF
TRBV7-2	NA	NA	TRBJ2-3	TGTGCCAGCAGCACCCAAGCCGCGGATACGCAGTATTTT	CASSTQAADTQYF
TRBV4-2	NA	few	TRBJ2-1	TGTGCCAGCAGCCAAACCAGCGGGTCCCCCTACAATGAGCAGTTCTTC	CASSQTSGSPYNEQFF
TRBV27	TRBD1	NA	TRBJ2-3	TGTGCCAGCACCTACCCCGGAACAGGGGACACAGATACGCAGTATTTT	CASTYPGTGDTDTQYF
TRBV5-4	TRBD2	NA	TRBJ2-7	TGTGCCAGCAGCCTCCTACTGGCGGGAGCTAGATACGAGCAGTACTTC	CASSLLLAGARYEQYF
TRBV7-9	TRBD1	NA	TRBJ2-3	TGTGCCAGCAGCCCGGGACAGGACACAGATACGCAGTATTTT	CASSPGQDTDTQYF
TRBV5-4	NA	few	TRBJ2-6	TGTGCCAGCAGTCGAGAGGGGGACGGGGCCAACGTCCTGACTTTC	CASSREGDGANVLTF
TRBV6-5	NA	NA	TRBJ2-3	TGTGCCAGCAGACGAGGGATAACTAGCACAGATACGCAGTATTTT	CASRRGITSTDTQYF
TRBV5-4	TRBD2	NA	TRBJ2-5	TGTGCCAGCAGCTTGGTGCTTGGGGGGGAAGAGACCCAGTACTTC	CASSLVLGGEETQYF
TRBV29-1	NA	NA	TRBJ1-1	TGCAGCGTTGGAACAGGTTGGAACACTGAAGCTTTCTTT	CSVGTGWNTEAFF
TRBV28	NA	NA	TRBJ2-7	TGTGCCAGCAGTTTAAGGGGAAACGAGCAGTACTTC	CASSLRGNEQYF
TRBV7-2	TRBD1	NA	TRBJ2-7	TGTGCCAGCAGCTTAATGGGGACAGAGGACGAGCAGTACTTC	CASSLMGTEDEQYF
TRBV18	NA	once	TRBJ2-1	TGTGCCAGCTCACCGGTTTTCCAGGGTCAGAGCTCCTACAATGAGCAGTTCTTC	CASSPVFQGQSSYNEQFF
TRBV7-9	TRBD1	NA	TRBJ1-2	TGTGCCAGCAGTTCGGACAGGGCCTATGGCTACACCTTC	CASSSDRAYGYTF
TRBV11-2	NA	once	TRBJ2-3	TGTGCCAGCAGCTTAGATCTTACGGGAGCGTTCGGAGATACGCAGTATTTT	CASSLDLTGAFGDTQYF
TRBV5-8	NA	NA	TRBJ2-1	TGTGCCAGCAGGGCAGGGGTGGAGCAGTTCTTC	CASRAGVEQFF
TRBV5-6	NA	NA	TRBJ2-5	TGTGCCAGCAGCTTGGAGGACAGCCAAGAGACCCAGTACTTC	CASSLEDSQETQYF
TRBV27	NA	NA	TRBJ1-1	TGTGCCAGCAGTAACACGGGGTTCACTGAAGCTTTCTTT	CASSNTGFTEAFF
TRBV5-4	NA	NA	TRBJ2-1	TGTGCCAGCAGCTTGGGAGGGTCGCGAAGATACAATGAGCAGTTCTTC	CASSLGGSRRYNEQFF
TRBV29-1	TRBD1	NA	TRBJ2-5	TGCAGCGTTACAGGGGACGGGACCCAGTACTTC	CSVTGDGTQYF